The 4 T cell receptor beta chains below all came from one sample that was sequenced in a study of T cell repertoires in cytomegalovirus infection. TCRdb re-analysed the reads in MiXCR, keeping a single row per CDR3 protein. The profile shows under 600,000 distinct CDR3 sequences, 16% of them singletons. Material for sequencing was CD8+ T cells from PBMCs. The origin of the receptors is a human donor in good health (CMV status not recorded). Some clones in this sample may be carry-over from other donors' samples.

This clonotype appeared many times. Here the CDR3 DNA reads TGTGCCACCGCGACAGGGTTTAACTATGGCTACACCTTC. Its translation is CATATGFNYGYTF. The rearrangement uses TRBV28 and TRBJ1-2; 7 nucleotides line up with TRBD1. Germline lookup yields CDR1 MDHEN and CDR2 SYDVKM. Trimming at V came to 10 bases and at J to 1 base, leaving 6 bases not matched to a gene. The CDR3 extends over 13 amino acids.

This clonotype was seen many times. The CDR3 protein is CASSLSALAGNTGELFF. In DNA form, the CDR3 reads TGTGCCAGCAGCTTAAGCGCGCTCGCGGGCAACACCGGGGAGCTGTTTTTT. V and J are TRBV7-3 and TRBJ2-2; TRBD2 might be the D (5 bases). V was pared by 1 base and J by 2 bases, with 14 bases between. Germline CDR1 and CDR2: SGHTA and FQGTGA. The CDR3 has 17 residues.

This clonotype turned up a few times. The rearrangement links TRBV12-3 or TRBV12-4 to TRBJ2-1, with D possibly matching TRBD2 (7 bases). With 6 bases removed from V and 5 bases from J, the gap between germline ends came to 20 bases. The CDR3 length is 16 residues. CDR3 amino acids: CASSSGGGGMDNEQFF. The CDR3 region has the DNA TGTGCCAGCAGCTCCGGCGGGGGCGGAATGGACAATGAGCAGTTCTTC.

The genes are TRBV5-4 and TRBJ2-1; D tentatively reads TRBD1 or TRBD2 (5 bases each). Germline CDR1 is SGHNT and CDR2 is YYREEE (reference sequence). The CDR3 has 13 amino acids. V lost 5 bases and J 0 bases, leaving 6 bases between the germline ends. The CDR3 spells CASRGVSYNEQFF. CDR3 bases: TGTGCCAGCAGGGGGGTCTCCTACAATGAGCAGTTCTTC.